The source of this T cell receptor (beta chain) is a study of PD-L1 blockade in urothelial cancer. In the study overall: Patients took up atezolizumab around 2014 at 1,200 mg intravenously every 3 weeks. Bladder-origin urothelial cancer in males covered about 90% of the roughly 30 patients. Median T cell yield from blood was roughly 140,000.

Sequencing used immunoSEQ multiplex PCR; TCRdb keeps in-frame clones, though not all of them. The repertoire holds 32,000 or so clones, with about 80% as singletons. Described time point: pretreatment peripheral blood. Urothelial carcinoma in patients was locally advanced or metastatic. V lost 0 bases to trimming and J lost 5 bases, with 10 bases between them. Germline V gives CDR1 LGHNA, CDR2 YNFKEQ. CDR3 size: 14 residues. This receptor was identified in a man between 60 and 75 years old with urothelial cancer. This chain connects TRBV4-2 to TRBJ1-1, with D perhaps TRBD1 (6 bases). The starting material was PBMCs, obtained around atezolizumab (anti-PD-L1) treatment. The CDR3 loop is CASSQDPGETEAFF. The CDR3 DNA sequence: TGTGCCAGCAGCCAAGATCCAGGGGAAACTGAAGCTTTCTTT.